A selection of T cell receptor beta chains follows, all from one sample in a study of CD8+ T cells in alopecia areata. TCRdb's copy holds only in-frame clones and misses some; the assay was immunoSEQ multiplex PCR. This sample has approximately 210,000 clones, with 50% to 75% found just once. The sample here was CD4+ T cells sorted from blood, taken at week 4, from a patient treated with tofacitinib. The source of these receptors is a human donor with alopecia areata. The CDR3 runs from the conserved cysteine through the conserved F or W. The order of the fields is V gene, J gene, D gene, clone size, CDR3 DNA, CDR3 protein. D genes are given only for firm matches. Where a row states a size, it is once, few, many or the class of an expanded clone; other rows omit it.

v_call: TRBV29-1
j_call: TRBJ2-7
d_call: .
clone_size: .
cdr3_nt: TGCAGCGCCCTCGGGACACCTAACTCCTACGAGCAGTACTTC
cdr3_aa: CSALGTPNSYEQYF

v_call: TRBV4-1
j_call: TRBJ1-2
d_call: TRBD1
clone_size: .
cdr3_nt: TGCGCCAGCAGCCAAGCTCTCAGGGGGCCTCTCTCTAACTATGGCTACACCTTC
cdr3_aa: CASSQALRGPLSNYGYTF

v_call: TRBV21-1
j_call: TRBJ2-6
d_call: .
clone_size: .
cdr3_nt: TGTGCCAGCAGCGCCGACACCTCTGTTGGGGCCAACGTCCTGACTTTC
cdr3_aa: CASSADTSVGANVLTF

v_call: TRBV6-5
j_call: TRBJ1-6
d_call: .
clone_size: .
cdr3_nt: TGTGCCAGCAGTTACTCGGGGGTAGCACCCCTCCACTTT
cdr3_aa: CASSYSGVAPLHF

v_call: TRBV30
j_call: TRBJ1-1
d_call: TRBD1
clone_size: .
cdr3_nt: TGTGCCTCCAGGGGGCTGGGCTCCACTGAAGCTTTCTTT
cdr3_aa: CASRGLGSTEAFF

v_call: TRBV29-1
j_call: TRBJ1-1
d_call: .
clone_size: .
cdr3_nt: TGCAGCGTGGGAGGACGGTTACTGAACACTGAAGCTTTCTTT
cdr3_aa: CSVGGRLLNTEAFF

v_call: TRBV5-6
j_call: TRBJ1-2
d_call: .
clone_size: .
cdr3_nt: TGTGCCAGCAGCTTGCAAGATCGGGGGACTTATGGCTACACCTTC
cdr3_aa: CASSLQDRGTYGYTF

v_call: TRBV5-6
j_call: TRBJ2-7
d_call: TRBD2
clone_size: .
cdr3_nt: TGTGCCAGCAGCTCCCGCGGTTCTAGCGGGGGGCCGACCTACGAGCAGTACTTC
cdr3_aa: CASSSRGSSGGPTYEQYF

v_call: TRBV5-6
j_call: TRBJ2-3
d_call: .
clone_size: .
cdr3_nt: TGTGCCAGCAGCCCGAAACCCGGGCGCCCAATGGAGGATACGCAGTATTTT
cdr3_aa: CASSPKPGRPMEDTQYF

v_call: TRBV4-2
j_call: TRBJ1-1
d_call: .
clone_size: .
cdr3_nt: TGTGCCAGCAGCCAATTCTGGACGAACACTGAAGCTTTCTTT
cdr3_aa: CASSQFWTNTEAFF

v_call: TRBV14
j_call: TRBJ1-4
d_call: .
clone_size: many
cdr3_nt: TGTGCCAGCAGCCTAAGTCCGTTATGGGAAAAACTGTTTTTT
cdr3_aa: CASSLSPLWEKLFF

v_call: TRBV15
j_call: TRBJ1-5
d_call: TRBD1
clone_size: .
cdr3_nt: TGTGCCACCAGCAGGGGACAGGGAGGGGATCAGCCCCAGCATTTT
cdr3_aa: CATSRGQGGDQPQHF

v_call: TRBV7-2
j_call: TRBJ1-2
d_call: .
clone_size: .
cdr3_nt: TGTGCCAGCAGCTTAGCGCTTGACTATGGCTACACCTTC
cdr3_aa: CASSLALDYGYTF

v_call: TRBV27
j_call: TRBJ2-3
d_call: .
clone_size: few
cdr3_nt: TGTGCCAGCAGCATGACTGCCTCCACAGATACGCAGTATTTT
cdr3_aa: CASSMTASTDTQYF

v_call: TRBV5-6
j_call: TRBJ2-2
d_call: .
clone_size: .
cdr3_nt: TGTGCCAGCACGGAGGGGGGCACCGGGGAGCTGTTTTTT
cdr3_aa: CASTEGGTGELFF

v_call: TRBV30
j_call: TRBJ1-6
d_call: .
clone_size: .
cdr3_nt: TGTGCCTGGAACAGGGAGTCGGTAAATTCACCCCTCCACTTT
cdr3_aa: CAWNRESVNSPLHF

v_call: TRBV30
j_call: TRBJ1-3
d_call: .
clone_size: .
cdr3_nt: TGTGCCTGGAGTCTCCTGAGGGACCCATACTCTGGAAACACCATATATTTT
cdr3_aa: CAWSLLRDPYSGNTIYF

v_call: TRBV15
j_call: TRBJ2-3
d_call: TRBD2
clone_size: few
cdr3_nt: TGTGCCACCAGCAGAGAACTAGCGGGGGGCACAGATACGCAGTATTTT
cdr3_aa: CATSRELAGGTDTQYF

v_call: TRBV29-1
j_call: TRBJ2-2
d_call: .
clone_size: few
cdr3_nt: TGCAGCGTTTCGTTGGGTCCCGGGGAGCTGTTTTTT
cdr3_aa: CSVSLGPGELFF

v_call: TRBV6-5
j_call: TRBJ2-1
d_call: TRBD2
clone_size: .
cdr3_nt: TGTGCCAGCAGACCTAGCGGGGGGCAATACAATGAGCAGTTCTTC
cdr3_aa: CASRPSGGQYNEQFF

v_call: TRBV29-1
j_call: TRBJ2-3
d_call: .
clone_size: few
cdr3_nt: TGCAGCGTTGACAGGGGTACAGATACGCAGTATTTT
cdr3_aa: CSVDRGTDTQYF

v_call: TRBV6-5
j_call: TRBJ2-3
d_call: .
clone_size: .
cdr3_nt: TGTGCCAGCAGTTACGAAGGGACGCAGTATTTT
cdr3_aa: CASSYEGTQYF

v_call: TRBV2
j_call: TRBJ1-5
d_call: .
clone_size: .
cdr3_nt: TGTGCCAGCAGTAGGTCCCAGAACAATCAGCCCCAGCATTTT
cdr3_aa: CASSRSQNNQPQHF

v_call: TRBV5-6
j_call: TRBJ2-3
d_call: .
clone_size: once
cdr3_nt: TGTGCCAGCAGTGGACAGAGGACGCAGTATTTT
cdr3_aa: CASSGQRTQYF

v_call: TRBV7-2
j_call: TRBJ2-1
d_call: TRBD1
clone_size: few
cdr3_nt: TGTGCCAGCAGCTTAGGACAGGGGTCGGTCAATGAGCAGTTCTTC
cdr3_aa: CASSLGQGSVNEQFF

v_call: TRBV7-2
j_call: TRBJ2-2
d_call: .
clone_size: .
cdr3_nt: TGTGCCAGCAGCCAGTCGAACACCGGGGAGCTGTTTTTT
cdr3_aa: CASSQSNTGELFF

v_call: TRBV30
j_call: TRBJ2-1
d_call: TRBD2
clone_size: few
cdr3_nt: TGTGCCAGTCGGGGGGGAGGAAATGAGCAGTTCTTC
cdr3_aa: CASRGGGNEQFF

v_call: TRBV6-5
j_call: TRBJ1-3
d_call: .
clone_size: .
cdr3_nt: TGTGCCAGCAGTTACTCCGCCAACGCTGGAAACACCATATATTTT
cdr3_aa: CASSYSANAGNTIYF

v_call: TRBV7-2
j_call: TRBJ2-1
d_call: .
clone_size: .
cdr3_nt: TGTGCCAGCAGCTTACAGGCGGGGAAGGGTTACAATGAGCAGTTCTTC
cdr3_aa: CASSLQAGKGYNEQFF

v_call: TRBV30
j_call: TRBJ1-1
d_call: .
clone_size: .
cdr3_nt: TGTGCCTGGAGTACTGGTTATGGGACACTGGAAGCTTTCTTT
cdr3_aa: CAWSTGYGTLEAFF

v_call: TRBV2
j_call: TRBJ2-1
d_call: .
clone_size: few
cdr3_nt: TGTGCCAGCAGTGTCCGGGGAGGCAATGAGCAGTTCTTC
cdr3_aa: CASSVRGGNEQFF

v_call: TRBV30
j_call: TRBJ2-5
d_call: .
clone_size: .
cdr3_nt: TGTGCCTGGAGTGTGCTAGCCCAAGAGACCCAGTACTTC
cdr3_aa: CAWSVLAQETQYF

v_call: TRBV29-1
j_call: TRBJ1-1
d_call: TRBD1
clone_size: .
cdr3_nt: TGCAGCGTCGCGGACAGGTCGGACACTGAAGCTTTCTTT
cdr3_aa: CSVADRSDTEAFF